The 26 T cell receptor beta chains below come from one sample, sequenced in a study of CD8 T cells in Susac syndrome. Reverse transcription of about 0.45 to 1 ug RNA was carried out with random hexamers. TCRdb reprocessed the immunoSEQ multiplex PCR reads via MiXCR and lists one record per CDR3 protein. Here the sample spans approximately 210,000 distinct CDR3 sequences, about 94% being singletons. The sample was CD4+ T cells from PBMCs. Receptors were obtained from a human donor with Susac syndrome.

This chain connects TRBV20-1 to TRBJ2-1; D tentatively fits TRBD1 or TRBD2 (5 bases each). The germline V gene has CDR1 DFQATT and CDR2 SNEGSKA (reference sequence). The CDR3 contains 11 residues. The CDR3, as DNA: TGCAGCGGGGACCTACACAATGAGCAGTTCTTC. Translation: CSGDLHNEQFF.

V and J are TRBV19 and TRBJ2-3, with D possibly matching TRBD1 (6 bases). Trimming removed 2 bases at V and 1 base at J, with 13 bases between. Germline V gene data show CDR1 as LNHDA and CDR2 as SQIVND (reference sequence). This CDR3 contains 16 residues. The CDR3 nucleotides are TGTGCCAGTAGTATAAGAAACAGGGTAGGCACAGATACGCAGTATTTT. Protein: CASSIRNRVGTDTQYF.

The rearrangement links TRBV3-1 to TRBJ1-1; TRBD1 aligns across 8 bases. Germline CDR1 is LGHDT and CDR2 is YNNKEL (reference sequence). The CDR3 consists of 16 residues. The V gene end was trimmed by 2 bases and the J gene end by 1 base; junction bases not matched to a gene: 6. CDR3: CASSQTSGTGNTEAFF. CDR3 sequence (DNA): TGTGCCAGCAGCCAAACTTCAGGGACAGGGAACACTGAAGCTTTCTTT.

As DNA, the CDR3 is TGTGCCAGCAGTTATCGGACAGACATAATTACCTCCTACGAGCAGTACTTC. It encodes CASSYRTDIITSYEQYF. The chain employs TRBV6-2 or TRBV6-3 and TRBJ2-7, with a possible D match to TRBD1 (6 bases). The ends were cut back, 3 bases at V and 0 bases at J, with 18 bases in the middle. The germline gives CDR1 MNHEY, CDR2 SVGEGT. This CDR3 has 17 amino acids.

The V gene is TRBV6-5, the J gene TRBJ1-5; D may be TRBD1 (5 bases). Germline CDR1 MNHEY, CDR2 SVGAGI. Trimming removed 6 bases from V and 8 bases from J, with 17 bases in between. The CDR3 covers 14 residues. For the CDR3, the DNA is TGTGCCAGCAGGGGAACAGGCCAAGGCAAGCCCCAGCATTTT. It is translated as CASRGTGQGKPQHF.

The rearrangement uses TRBV19 and TRBJ2-6; D is ambiguous. The CDR3 totals 18 residues. V was cut by 5 bases and J by 0 bases, with 17 bases left in between. Germline values: CDR1 LNHDA, CDR2 SQIVND (reference sequence). The CDR3 DNA sequence: TGTGCCAGTAGTCCTCGACCCGATATGGGCTCTGGGGCCAACGTCCTGACTTTC. This encodes CASSPRPDMGSGANVLTF.

The V and J genes are TRBV28 and TRBJ1-5; possibly TRBD1 for D (6 bases). Germline V CDR1 and CDR2: MDHEN, SYDVKM. The germline V and J ends were trimmed by 4 bases and 9 bases, with 19 bases remaining between them. CDR3 size: 15 residues. CDR3 nucleotides: TGTGCCAGCAGTTACCTTAAACAGGGCTCAGGGCCCCAGCATTTT. This sequence encodes CASSYLKQGSGPQHF.

V usage is TRBV20-1 and J usage is TRBJ2-5, with D unclear. This CDR3 has 14 residues. Per germline, CDR1 DFQATT and CDR2 SNEGSKA (reference sequence). Trimming cost V 1 base and J 5 bases, with 14 bases left between them. In nucleotides, the CDR3 is TGCAGTGCTAGAGTCCCGGCAGGACGGGAGACCCAGTACTTC. Translated, it gives CSARVPAGRETQYF.

V and J are TRBV30 and TRBJ1-5; D gene uncertain. CDR3 size: 13 residues. Germline CDR1 GTSNPN, CDR2 SVGIG (reference sequence). V dropped 4 bases and J dropped 0 bases, with 7 bases sitting between them. CDR3 sequence reads: CAWTSDSNQPQHF. In DNA form, the CDR3 reads TGTGCCTGGACCTCGGATAGCAATCAGCCCCAGCATTTT.

The chain couples TRBV4-3 to TRBJ1-2; D not resolved. Germline V gene data show CDR1 as LGHNA and CDR2 as YSLEER. CDR3 size: 14 residues. V lost 3 bases and J lost 8, with 16 bases in between. The CDR3 DNA sequence: TGCGCCAGCAGCCAGGAGGTGGCAGGCCGGGGCTACACCTTC. Protein product: CASSQEVAGRGYTF.

The rearrangement joins TRBV4-3 to TRBJ2-6; D unresolved. V lost 1 base to trimming and J lost 0 bases, with 4 bases between them. CDR3 length: 15 residues. CDR1 is LGHNA, CDR2 YSLEER, per germline. CDR3 DNA: TGCGCCAGCAGCCAAGCCCTCTCTGGGGCCAACGTCCTGACTTTC. Translated, it gives CASSQALSGANVLTF.

V usage is TRBV7-2 and J usage is TRBJ2-2; D is uncertain. Germline V gene sequence: CDR1 SGHTA, CDR2 FQGNSA. Trimming shortened V by 0 bases and J by 0 bases, and 8 bases separated the two germline ends. The CDR3 consists of 16 residues. In DNA, the CDR3 is TGTGCCAGCAGCTTAGCCCCAGCGTCGAACACCGGGGAGCTGTTTTTT. Residues: CASSLAPASNTGELFF. Variable domain in full (rest from reference TRBV7-2 and TRBJ2-2): GAGVSQSPSNKVTEKGKDVELRCDPISGHTALYWYRQSLGQGLEFLIYFQGNSAPDKSGLPSDRFSAERTGGSVSTLTIQRTQQEDSAVYLCASSLAPASNTGELFFGEGSRLTVL.

The V gene is TRBV4-3, the J gene TRBJ1-2, with D unresolved. Trimming took 0 bases from V and 2 from J, leaving 10 bases between them. This CDR3 comprises 15 residues. Germline V lookup: CDR1 LGHNA, CDR2 YSLEER. The CDR3 region is CASSQDRRGNYGYTF. The CDR3 DNA follows: TGCGCCAGCAGCCAAGATAGGCGAGGGAACTATGGCTACACCTTC.

The chain combines TRBV7-2 with TRBJ1-6; D is undetermined. The V end was cut by 2 bases, the J end by 10 bases, with 21 bases between. This CDR3 is built from 17 residues. Germline CDR1 reads SGHTA; CDR2 reads FQGNSA. CDR3 region: CASSLNYPPDGSSPLHF. CDR3 DNA: TGTGCCAGCAGCTTAAACTACCCTCCTGACGGATCATCACCCCTCCACTTT.

The chain combines TRBV9 with TRBJ1-1; tentative D call: TRBD1 (5 bases). The V end lost 0 bases, the J end lost 5 bases, and 26 bases lay between the germline ends. CDR1 and CDR2 (germline): SGDLS, YYNGEE. The CDR3 sequence is 19 residues long. CDR3 sequence: CASSVDMGDSVFYGTEAFF. The CDR3 DNA sequence: TGTGCCAGCAGCGTAGACATGGGGGACTCGGTGTTTTACGGGACTGAAGCTTTCTTT.

The CDR3 DNA is TGTGCCAGCAGTTCAGCGACTGGAGGGGGGTACTCTGGAAACACCATATATTTT. This gives the protein CASSSATGGGYSGNTIYF. V is TRBV25-1 and J is TRBJ1-3, with TRBD1 as a possible D gene (6 bases). Germline loops: CDR1 MGHDK, CDR2 SYGVNS. The CDR3 spans 18 residues. Trimming shortened V by 5 bases and J by 0 bases, and 20 bases separated the two germline ends.

The chain links TRBV28 to TRBJ2-7; D gene unclear. Germline V gene lookup returns CDR1 MDHEN and CDR2 SYDVKM. This CDR3 has 13 residues. The ends were cut back, 6 bases at V and 4 bases at J, with 13 bases in the middle. The CDR3 here is CASREAGTYEQYF. For the CDR3, the DNA is TGTGCCAGCAGAGAGGCAGGAACTTACGAGCAGTACTTC.

This chain joins TRBV12-3 or TRBV12-4 and TRBJ2-1; D not certain. Trimming removed 1 base at V and 10 bases at J, with 5 bases between. This CDR3 is 11 amino acids long. The CDR3 protein is CASSLVAEQFF. CDR3 DNA: TGTGCCAGCAGTTTAGTAGCCGAGCAGTTCTTC.

The rearrangement uses TRBV29-1 and TRBJ2-7, with 7 positions matching TRBD1. The junction had 7 bases not matched to a gene; V was cut back by 7 bases and J by 4 bases. Looked up from germline, CDR1 is SQVTM and CDR2 is ANQGSEA. The CDR3 has 12 residues. This chain's CDR3 is CSARQGQYEQYF. Written as DNA, the CDR3 is TGCAGCGCCCGACAGGGACAATACGAGCAGTACTTC.

This chain connects TRBV20-1 to TRBJ1-2; 8 bases line up with TRBD1. The CDR3 has 15 residues. Per the germline V gene, CDR1 is DFQATT and CDR2 is SNEGSKA (reference sequence). The trim removed 2 bases at V and 4 bases at J, leaving 9 bases unmatched. As DNA, the CDR3 is TGCAGTGCTAGACGGGGACAGGCAGACTTCTATGGCTACACCTTC. This sequence encodes CSARRGQADFYGYTF.

The chain uses TRBV20-1 and TRBJ1-1; D is uncertain. Germline V CDR1 and CDR2: DFQATT, SNEGSKA (reference sequence). The CDR3 extends over 11 amino acids. V shed 6 bases and J shed 8 bases, with 13 bases lying between them. The CDR3 DNA is TGCAGTGCAACTTTGACGGAAGAAGCTTTCTTT. This codes for CSATLTEEAFF.

The chain recombines TRBV30 with TRBJ1-2; D is undetermined. This CDR3 comprises 14 residues. V lost 0 bases, J lost 8 bases, and 16 bases lay in between. Germline-derived CDR1 and CDR2 are GTSNPN and SVGIG (reference sequence). Written as DNA, the CDR3 is TGTGCCTGGAGTGTATTACCCGACGCGGGGGGCTACACCTTC. This encodes CAWSVLPDAGGYTF.

The chain combines TRBV11-1 with TRBJ2-5; D is uncertain. Trimming cost V 2 bases and J 4 bases, with 17 bases left between them. The CDR3 runs to 16 residues. Germline V gene sequence: CDR1 SGHAT, CDR2 FQDESV (reference sequence). The CDR3 bases are TGTGCCAGCAGCTTAAGAAAGCGATGGGAAGGAGAGACCCAGTACTTC. The encoded protein is CASSLRKRWEGETQYF.

The V call is TRBV20-1, the J call TRBJ2-1; D is perhaps TRBD1 (5 bases). Trimming shortened V by 4 bases and J by 8 bases, and 21 bases separated the two germline ends. CDR1 is DFQATT and CDR2 is SNEGSKA in the germline V gene (reference sequence). The CDR3 runs 15 residues. The CDR3 nucleotides read TGCAGTGCTACAACCCTGGGGTTAGGGGCGGATGAGCAGTTCTTC. The encoded protein is CSATTLGLGADEQFF.

The V and J genes are TRBV5-1 and TRBJ2-1; a weak D match, TRBD1 (5 bases). The germline V gene has CDR1 SGHRS and CDR2 YFSETQ. The V end lost 7 bases, the J end lost 8 bases, and 19 bases lay between the germline ends. The length of the CDR3 is 14 residues. CDR3 nucleotides: TGCGCCAGCGGAGCCACTACGGCCAGGGATGAGCAGTTCTTC. As protein: CASGATTARDEQFF.

This chain joins TRBV7-2 and TRBJ2-3, with TRBD2 matching 8 bases. Germline CDR1 reads SGHTA; CDR2 reads FQGNSA. The CDR3 extends over 17 amino acids. Unmatched junction bases numbered 14, after V lost 1 base and J lost 8 bases. The CDR3 bases are TGTGCCAGCAGCTTAGGATTAGGACCGGGGGGGCGGGGTACGCAGTATTTT. Translation gives CASSLGLGPGGRGTQYF. Complete variable domain (other parts from reference TRBV7-2 and TRBJ2-3): GAGVSQSPSNKVTEKGKDVELRCDPISGHTALYWYRQSLGQGLEFLIYFQGNSAPDKSGLPSDRFSAERTGGSVSTLTIQRTQQEDSAVYLCASSLGLGPGGRGTQYFGPGTRLTVL.